This TCR beta chain comes out of a study of cytomegalovirus exposure and HLA in healthy donors. Study information: When 350 to 500 donors were genotyped, approximately 80% of them were found to fall in the Caucasian-associated ancestry cluster.

With 4 bases clipped from V and 10 bases from J, the junction kept 12 bases outside the gene matches. Germline CDR1 is MNHEY and CDR2 is SMNVEV (reference sequence). There are 16 residues in the CDR3. In this sample, this clone turned up a few times. Primers: 60 Vbeta forward and 13 Jbeta reverse. The table came from immunoSEQ multiplex PCR; TCRdb's copy has only in-frame clones and leaves some out. The sample yields 72,000 or so clones, 55% to 65% seen once. Source material: PBMCs. This TCR was recovered from a woman in her forties or fifties in good health and CMV-seronegative. This chain connects TRBV27 to TRBJ2-1, with 11 positions matching TRBD2. The CDR3, as DNA: TGTGCCAGCAGTTCGGGACTAGCGGACTCCTCATGGGAGCAGTTCTTC. Residues: CASSSGLADSSWEQFF.